This entry features one T cell receptor beta chain sequence. Its antigen remains unknown. CD4+ T cells specific for antigen were expanded with viral peptide pools by the ViraFEST assay before sequencing. Culture proceeded for nine to eleven days, and CD4+ T cells were then isolated. Participants each got two BNT162b2 or mRNA-1273 vaccine doses. Vaccine recipients, nucleocapsid antibody negative, had no prior SARS-CoV-2 infection. On day 3 and again on day 7, half the medium was replaced with IL-2 medium. This record comes from a study of vaccination effects on CD4 cells after COVID-19. This table comes from immunoSEQ multiplex PCR, and its TCRdb copy is limited to in-frame clones, with some not included. The repertoire consists of some 35,000 clones, with 70% to 85% occurring once and the leading ten covering about 2%. The V gene's germline CDR1 is LGHDT and CDR2 YNNKEL (reference sequence). The CDR3 runs to 12 residues. Trimming stripped 4 bases from V and 7 bases from J, with 10 bases between.

The rearrangement joins TRBV3-1 (or the pseudogene TRBV3-2) to TRBJ1-2; no clear D. This TCR derives from a human donor who received a COVID-19 vaccine. Some clones in this sample may be carry-over from other donors' samples. The sample in question was CD4+ T cells from PBMCs cultured with HCoV-NL63 spike peptides, obtained after COVID-19 vaccination. The CDR3 DNA is TGTGCCAGCAGCCGAACAAATTTTGGCTACACCTTC. It is translated as CASSRTNFGYTF.